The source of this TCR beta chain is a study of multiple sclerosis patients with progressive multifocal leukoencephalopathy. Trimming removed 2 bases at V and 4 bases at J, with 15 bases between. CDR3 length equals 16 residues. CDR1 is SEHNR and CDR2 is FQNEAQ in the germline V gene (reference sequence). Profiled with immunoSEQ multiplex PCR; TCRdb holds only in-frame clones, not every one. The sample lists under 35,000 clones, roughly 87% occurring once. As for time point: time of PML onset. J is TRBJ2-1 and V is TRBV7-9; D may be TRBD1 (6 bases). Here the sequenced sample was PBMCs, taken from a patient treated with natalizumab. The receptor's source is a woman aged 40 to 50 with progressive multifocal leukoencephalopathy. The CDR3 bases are TGTGCCAGCAGCTTAATCCCTGGGACAAATTACAATGAGCAGTTCTTC. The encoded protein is CASSLIPGTNYNEQFF.